This T cell receptor (beta chain) derives from a study of cytomegalovirus exposure and HLA in healthy donors. The PCR had 60 Vbeta and 13 Jbeta primers. Generated by immunoSEQ multiplex PCR, the TCRdb table keeps only in-frame clones and is missing some. The sample records over 100,000 clones, 75% to 90% being singletons. This receptor was identified in a woman aged 50 to 60 in good health and CMV-seropositive. The sequenced material came from PBMCs.

The CDR3 protein is CASSGGALTGLRANEQFF. CDR3 nucleotide sequence: TGTGCCAGCAGTGGGGGCGCTTTGACAGGGCTGAGGGCCAATGAGCAGTTCTTC. J is TRBJ2-1 and V is TRBV2; 7 nucleotides align to TRBD1. The J segment lost 6 bases and the V segment lost 4 bases, leaving 18 bases of the junction unmatched. The germline V gene has CDR1 SNHLY and CDR2 FYNNEI. The CDR3 is made up of 18 amino acids.